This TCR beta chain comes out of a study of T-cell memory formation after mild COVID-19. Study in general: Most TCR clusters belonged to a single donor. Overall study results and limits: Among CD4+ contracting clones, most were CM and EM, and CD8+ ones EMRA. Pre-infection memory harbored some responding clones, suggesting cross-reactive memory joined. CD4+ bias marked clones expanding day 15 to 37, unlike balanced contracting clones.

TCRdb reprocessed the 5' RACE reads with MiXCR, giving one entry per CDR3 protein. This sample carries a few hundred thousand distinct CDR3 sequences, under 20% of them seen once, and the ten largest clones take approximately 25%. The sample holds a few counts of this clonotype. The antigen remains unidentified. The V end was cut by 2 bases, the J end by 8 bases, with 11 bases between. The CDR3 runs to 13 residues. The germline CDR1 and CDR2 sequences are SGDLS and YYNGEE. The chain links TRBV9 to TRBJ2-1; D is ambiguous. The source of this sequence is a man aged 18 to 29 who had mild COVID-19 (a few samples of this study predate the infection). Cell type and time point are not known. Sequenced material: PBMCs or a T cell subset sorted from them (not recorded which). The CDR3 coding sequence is TGTGCCAGCAGCGTCCTCCTTCTCGATGAGCAGTTCTTC. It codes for CASSVLLLDEQFF.